This T cell receptor beta chain was recorded in a study of technical replicates of blood from a handful of donors. In germline, CDR1 is MNHEY, CDR2 SMNVEV (reference sequence). The CDR3 is made up of 14 amino acids. Trimming took 5 bases from V and 0 from J; bases not matched to a gene: 3. Sequenced by immunoSEQ multiplex PCR; TCRdb stores in-frame clones only, minus some. Altogether about 100,000 clones are present, approximately 96% being singletons, with the ten largest covering 0.2% to 0.25%. Sequencing input: T cells isolated from PBMCs. The receptor was derived from a human donor in good health. The chain has TRBV27 and TRBJ2-5; 7 nucleotides match TRBD2. The CDR3 spells CASSSGTHQETQYF. CDR3 bases: TGTGCCAGCAGTAGCGGGACGCACCAAGAGACCCAGTACTTC.